The 32 T cell receptor beta chains in this list originate from one sample, sequenced in a study of Ad26.COV2.S vaccination and SARS-CoV-2 variants. Only in-frame clones appear in the TCRdb table, and some are missing; sequencing was by immunoSEQ multiplex PCR. The table records roughly 500,000 clones, 70% to 90% of them present only once. Treatment noted: over 15 received Ad26.COV2.S at low or high dose, single or two shots; roughly 5 received placebo; per-sample allocation not given. Sampling took place 63 days after the first vaccine or placebo injection. This sample comprised peripheral blood, obtained in a trial of Ad26.COV2.S vaccine versus placebo. The source is a person aged 18-60 years who received the Ad26.COV2.S COVID-19 vaccine or a placebo.

A word on this clone: The sample holds other DNA sequences that translate to the same CDR3. The chain couples TRBV9 to TRBJ1-2; 8 bases align to TRBD1. The CDR3 runs to 14 residues. The J segment lost 2 bases and the V segment lost 4 bases, leaving 4 bases of the junction unmatched. The germline V gene has CDR1 SGDLS and CDR2 YYNGEE. The CDR3: CASSPGQGNYGYTF. DNA of the CDR3: TGTGCCAGCAGCCCCGGACAGGGAAACTATGGCTACACCTTC.

The genes are TRBV4-1 and TRBJ2-7, with D hard to call. With 5 bases removed from V and 1 base from J, the gap between germline ends came to 15 bases. Per germline, CDR1 MGHRA and CDR2 YSYEKL. The CDR3 is 15 amino acids. Written as DNA, the CDR3 is TGCGCCAGCAGCTCCGCCCCGGGCGCTTCCTACGAGCAGTACTTC. This sequence encodes CASSSAPGASYEQYF.

The rearrangement joins TRBV5-1 to TRBJ1-1, with TRBD1 identical over 7 bases. Germline lookup yields CDR1 SGHRS and CDR2 YFSETQ. V lost 3 bases and J lost 1; bases outside the gene matches: 3. This CDR3 contains 14 residues. The CDR3 DNA is TGCGCCAGCAGCTCTCGGACAGGGAACACTGAAGCTTTCTTT. Its translation is CASSSRTGNTEAFF.

J is TRBJ2-7 and V is TRBV5-1, with 9 bases aligning to TRBD1. This CDR3 is 14 amino acids long. J was trimmed by 7 bases and V by 1 base; bases with no gene match: 6. Germline lookup yields CDR1 SGHRS and CDR2 YFSETQ. The CDR3 spells CASSLQQGAWEQYF. The CDR3 DNA follows: TGCGCCAGCAGCTTGCAACAGGGGGCATGGGAGCAGTACTTC. The full variable domain, rest sourced from reference TRBV5-1 and TRBJ2-7, is KAGVTQTPRYLIKTRGQQVTLSCSPISGHRSVSWYQQTPGQGLQFLFEYFSETQRNKGNFPGRFSGRQFSNSRSEMNVSTLELGDSALYLCASSLQQGAWEQYFGPGTRLTVT.

The chain recombines TRBV7-9 with TRBJ1-6, with 7 bases that match TRBD1. Losses at the gene ends were 5 bases for V and 11 bases for J; bases not matched to a gene: 12. CDR3 length equals 15 residues. Germline V lookup: CDR1 SEHNR, CDR2 FQNEAQ (reference sequence). The CDR3 here is CASSGPTGSETPLHF. The CDR3 DNA sequence: TGTGCCAGCAGCGGGCCGACAGGGAGTGAAACACCCCTCCACTTT.

The chain has TRBV5-1 and TRBJ1-4; TRBD1 might be the D (6 bases). CDR3 length: 17 amino acids. V shed 1 base and J shed 4 bases, with 17 bases lying between them. CDR1 is SGHRS, CDR2 YFSETQ, per germline. CDR3 loop: CASSLNPRGGDNEKLFF. CDR3 bases: TGCGCCAGCAGCTTGAACCCCCGTGGGGGCGATAATGAAAAACTGTTTTTT.

The V gene is TRBV7-9, the J gene TRBJ2-5; possibly TRBD1 for D (6 bases). CDR3 length equals 13 residues. CDR1 and CDR2 (germline): SEHNR, FQNEAQ (reference sequence). Trimming removed 2 bases at V and 5 bases at J, with 9 bases between. The DNA for the CDR3 is TGTGCCAGCAGCTTACAGGGGTGGGAGACCCAGTACTTC. Translated, it gives CASSLQGWETQYF.

This clone was seen more than once but under ten times. This chain connects TRBV18 to TRBJ2-4, with TRBD2 matching over 13 bases. Germline-derived CDR1 and CDR2 are KGHSH and LQKENI. The CDR3 has 20 residues. V was pared by 4 bases and J by 3 bases, with 15 bases of the junction left unmatched. DNA of the CDR3: TGTGCCAGCTCACAATCAAGCGGACTAGCGGGGGCCCGGATCAAAAACATTCAGTACTTC. It codes for CASSQSSGLAGARIKNIQYF.

The J gene is TRBJ1-2, the V gene TRBV5-6, with D possibly TRBD1 on 5 matching bases. Germline V lookup: CDR1 SGHDT, CDR2 YYEEEE. Between the trimmed V and J ends, which lost 4 bases and 4 bases, there was a span of 20 bases. The CDR3 spans 16 residues. CDR3 nucleotide sequence: TGTGCCAGCAGCCGGGACTCAGGGAGGGGAGCCTATGGCTACACCTTC. It yields the protein CASSRDSGRGAYGYTF.

The V gene is TRBV6-1, the J gene TRBJ1-2; D remains unclear. The V gene's germline CDR1 is MNHNS and CDR2 SASEGT. V dropped 3 bases and J dropped 3 bases, with 14 bases sitting between them. The CDR3 is 15 amino acids. This CDR3 is CASSDPESWYYGYTF. The CDR3 bases are TGTGCCAGCAGTGATCCAGAGTCGTGGTACTATGGCTACACCTTC.

The J gene is TRBJ2-1, the V gene TRBV7-3; no clear D gene. V shed 5 bases and J shed 9 bases, with 14 bases lying between them. Germline CDR1 is SGHTA and CDR2 is FQGTGA. This CDR3 is built from 13 residues. CDR3 nucleotide sequence: TGTGCCAGCAGCGAGGTACTAATGAGTGAGCAGTTCTTC. This encodes CASSEVLMSEQFF.

This clone was recorded only once. The chain combines TRBV19 with TRBJ2-2; D may be TRBD1 or TRBD2 (5 bases each). Germline V lookup: CDR1 LNHDA, CDR2 SQIVND (reference sequence). Trimming removed 3 bases at V and 5 bases at J, with 13 bases between. This CDR3 spans 15 amino acids. The CDR3 DNA reads as TGTGCCAGTAGTATGGGACCCGCCGGAACCGGGGAGCTGTTTTTT. Residues: CASSMGPAGTGELFF.

V gene TRBV29-1 combines with J gene TRBJ1-1, with D unresolved. Trimming stripped 4 bases from V and 0 bases from J, with 9 bases between. CDR1 SQVTM and CDR2 ANQGSEA come from the germline V gene. The CDR3 covers 13 residues. CDR3 sequence (DNA): TGCAGCGTTGCCTCCAAAATGAACACTGAAGCTTTCTTT. This translates into CSVASKMNTEAFF.

The chain has TRBV6-6 and TRBJ1-3; no clear D. Trimming stripped 5 bases from V and 4 bases from J, with 9 bases between. This CDR3 spans 13 amino acids. Germline values: CDR1 MNHNY, CDR2 SVGAGI (reference sequence). The CDR3 nucleotides read TGTGCCAGCAGTCAGATTCAGGGAAACACCATATATTTT. Translation: CASSQIQGNTIYF.

This rearrangement joins TRBV6-2 or TRBV6-3 to TRBJ2-2; weak D call: TRBD2 (5 bases). Germline V gene lookup returns CDR1 MNHEY and CDR2 SVGEGT. This CDR3 contains 14 residues. V was trimmed by 5 bases and J by 1 base, leaving 8 bases between them. CDR3 residues: CASSAGLNTGELFF. The CDR3 nucleotides are TGTGCCAGCAGTGCAGGACTGAACACCGGGGAGCTGTTTTTT.

The chain uses TRBV4-2 and TRBJ2-1; either TRBD1 or TRBD2 may fit D (5 bases each). CDR3 length: 19 amino acids. Deletions cut 1 base from V and 4 bases from J, with 23 bases between. Germline CDR1 is LGHNA and CDR2 is YNFKEQ. CDR3 sequence: CASSQGDLPLTPTYNEQFF. In nucleotides, the CDR3 is TGTGCCAGCAGCCAAGGGGACCTCCCCCTTACCCCGACTTACAATGAGCAGTTCTTC.

Concerning this clone: At the DNA level, this CDR3 is encoded by other sequences in the same sample as well. This chain connects TRBV30 to TRBJ1-1; D might be TRBD1 (5 bases). Trimming shortened V by 0 bases and J by 3 bases, and 8 bases separated the two germline ends. The CDR3 contains 13 residues. CDR1 GTSNPN and CDR2 SVGIG come from the germline V gene (reference sequence). For the CDR3, the DNA is TGTGCCTGGAGTGTACGGGGGGACACTGAAGCTTTCTTT. Translation gives CAWSVRGDTEAFF.

The rearrangement links TRBV30 to TRBJ2-7; perhaps D is TRBD1 or TRBD2 (5 bases each). The germline CDR1 and CDR2 sequences are GTSNPN and SVGIG (reference sequence). Trimming left V 8 bases short and J 0 bases short, with 20 bases between. This CDR3 comprises 15 residues. Here the CDR3 reads CAGVSGRLSSYEQYF. CDR3 DNA: TGTGCCGGGGTTTCGGGACGGCTGAGCTCCTACGAGCAGTACTTC.

The genes are TRBV5-4 and TRBJ1-1; D is undetermined. The CDR3 covers 14 residues. Trimming took 4 bases from V and 3 from J, leaving 13 bases between them. Germline loops: CDR1 SGHNT, CDR2 YYREEE (reference sequence). As DNA, the CDR3 is TGTGCCAGCAGCGACGGACCGAGAGACACTGAAGCTTTCTTT. As protein: CASSDGPRDTEAFF.

The chain joins TRBV27 to TRBJ1-5, with 7 bases lining up with TRBD1. In germline, CDR1 is MNHEY, CDR2 SMNVEV (reference sequence). V trimming: 6 bases; J trimming: 4 bases; junction bases outside the gene matches: 6. This CDR3 contains 14 residues. The CDR3: CASREGALNQPQHF. The CDR3 region has the DNA TGTGCCAGCAGGGAGGGGGCTTTGAATCAGCCCCAGCATTTT.

The V and J genes are TRBV19 and TRBJ1-6; D possibly corresponds to TRBD1 (5 bases). The CDR3 loop spans 14 amino acids. Germline values: CDR1 LNHDA, CDR2 SQIVND (reference sequence). V was shortened by 8 bases and J by 8 bases, with 16 bases between the two germline ends. CDR3 DNA sequence: TGTGCCAGTGTAACGCGCCAGGGCGATTCACCCCTCCACTTT. Its translation is CASVTRQGDSPLHF. Using reference TRBV19 and TRBJ1-6 for the parts outside the CDR3, the full variable domain is DGGITQSPKYLFRKEGQNVTLSCEQNLNHDAMYWYRQDPGQGLRLIYYSQIVNDFQKGDIAEGYSVSREKKESFPLTVTSAQKNPTAFYLCASVTRQGDSPLHFGNGTRLTVT.

This chain links TRBV27 with TRBJ2-3; 7 nucleotides line up with TRBD2. This CDR3 comprises 16 residues. Per the germline V gene, CDR1 is MNHEY and CDR2 is SMNVEV (reference sequence). Trimming took 0 bases from V and 4 from J; bases not matched to a gene: 7. CDR3 protein: CASSLSWRELADTQYF. In DNA form, the CDR3 reads TGTGCCAGCAGTTTATCGTGGCGGGAGCTGGCAGATACGCAGTATTTT.

The V call is TRBV7-6, the J call TRBJ1-4; D is ambiguous. The V end was cut by 5 bases, the J end by 3 bases, with 13 bases between. This CDR3 region has 15 residues. CDR1 and CDR2 from the germline V gene are SGHVS and FNYEAQ. CDR3 sequence: CASSPRAGANEKLFF. CDR3 bases: TGTGCCAGCAGCCCAAGGGCTGGGGCTAATGAAAAACTGTTTTTT.

The chain carries TRBV7-2 and TRBJ2-1; D possibly matches TRBD1 or TRBD2 (5 bases each). Germline V lookup: CDR1 SGHTA, CDR2 FQGNSA. The V end lost 3 bases, the J end lost 6 bases, and 18 bases lay between the germline ends. CDR3 length: 16 amino acids. The CDR3 DNA follows: TGTGCCAGCAGCTTGTCTCCGGGGAAGGGACCCAATGAGCAGTTCTTC. Protein product: CASSLSPGKGPNEQFF.

V and J are TRBV19 and TRBJ2-1; maybe TRBD2 (6 bases). The CDR3 is made up of 12 amino acids. Germline V CDR1 and CDR2: LNHDA, SQIVND (reference sequence). V dropped 1 base and J dropped 10 bases, with 8 bases sitting between them. This chain's CDR3 is CASSIARGEQFF. Here the CDR3 DNA reads TGTGCCAGTAGTATAGCCCGGGGGGAGCAGTTCTTC.

The chain couples TRBV7-9 to TRBJ1-1; D ambiguous. V dropped 2 bases and J dropped 4 bases, with 8 bases sitting between them. The CDR3 length is 13 residues. Germline V gives CDR1 SEHNR, CDR2 FQNEAQ (reference sequence). For the CDR3, the DNA is TGTGCCAGCAGCTTATCGGTGTTCACTGAAGCTTTCTTT. Its protein is CASSLSVFTEAFF.

The V and J genes are TRBV11-2 and TRBJ2-3, with 12 bases fitting TRBD2. Germline trimming cut 0 bases from V and 6 bases from J; bases unmatched to any gene: 10. The CDR3 has 18 residues. Germline V lookup: CDR1 SGHAT, CDR2 FQNNGV. Here the CDR3 DNA reads TGTGCCAGCAGCTTAGATCCCGGTCTAGCGGGAGGGCGGGATACGCAGTATTTT. This gives the protein CASSLDPGLAGGRDTQYF.

The chain recombines TRBV4-1 with TRBJ2-3, with 8 bases fitting TRBD1. This CDR3 is built from 16 residues. J lost 9 bases, V lost 0 bases, and 11 bases had no gene match. Germline CDR1 and CDR2: MGHRA and YSYEKL. CDR3 residues: CASSQDQGAYSLTQYF. In DNA, the CDR3 is TGCGCCAGCAGCCAAGATCAGGGGGCCTATTCCTTGACGCAGTATTTT.

This clone was counted once. The chain recombines TRBV10-3 with TRBJ2-5; a weak D match, TRBD1 (6 bases). The CDR3 sequence is 14 residues long. The V gene lost 1 base and the J gene lost 3 bases, with 9 bases spanning the gap. In germline, CDR1 is ENHRY, CDR2 SYGVKD. The CDR3 protein is CAISEWTAEETQYF. The CDR3 DNA reads TGTGCCATCAGTGAGTGGACAGCCGAAGAGACCCAGTACTTC.

The J gene is TRBJ1-4, the V gene TRBV30, with D perhaps TRBD1 (5 bases). The CDR3 is 15 residues long. In germline, CDR1 is GTSNPN, CDR2 SVGIG (reference sequence). Deletions cut 2 bases from V and 10 bases from J, with 20 bases between. In DNA, the CDR3 is TGTGCCTGGAGTAGACGGATCTCTACTGGGGGAAAACTGTTTTTT. Protein: CAWSRRISTGGKLFF.

The DNA for the CDR3 is TGTGCCTCGGGACAGCTGAACACCGGGGAGCTGTTTTTT. Protein product: CASGQLNTGELFF. The chain has TRBV24-1 and TRBJ2-2, with TRBD1 matching over 7 bases. The trim removed 12 bases at V and 1 base at J, leaving 4 bases unmatched. Germline lookup yields CDR1 KGHDR and CDR2 SFDVKD. This CDR3 comprises 13 residues.

The DNA for the CDR3 is TGTGCCAGCAGTTCCAACAGGATCAGCGAGCAGTACTTC. Protein product: CASSSNRISEQYF. The chain links TRBV12-3 or TRBV12-4 to TRBJ2-7; possible D gene TRBD1, 5 bases. The CDR3 length is 13 residues. Trimming shortened V by 4 bases and J by 6 bases, and 13 bases separated the two germline ends.